Listed below are T cell receptor beta chains from one sample, sequenced in a study of cytomegalovirus exposure and HLA in healthy donors. Here immunoSEQ multiplex PCR was the method, and the copy in TCRdb shows in-frame clones only, minus some. The sample gives tens of thousands of clones, almost 85% of which show up once; around 6% is in the top ten. The sequencing sample was made of PBMCs. The receptor set was obtained from a woman in her late teens or twenties in good health and CMV-seropositive. CDR3s include the opening cysteine and the closing phenylalanine or tryptophan. A D gene is named only where the DNA matches it firmly. A clone size is listed for some rows: how often the clone was seen (once, few, many), or a class if it is expanded.

size: NA; J: TRBJ2-3; D: TRBD2; V: TRBV15; CDR3: CATRKRGDPTDTQYF; DNA: TGTGCCACCAGGAAGCGGGGGGACCCCACAGATACGCAGTATTTT
size: once; J: TRBJ2-2; D: NA; V: TRBV19; CDR3: CASIQRGGKAGELFF; DNA: TGTGCCAGTATTCAACGGGGCGGGAAGGCCGGGGAGCTGTTTTTT
size: NA; J: TRBJ2-5; D: NA; V: TRBV28; CDR3: CASRPFKHAGTQYF; DNA: TGTGCCAGCAGGCCATTCAAACACGCGGGGACCCAGTACTTC
size: NA; J: TRBJ2-2; D: NA; V: TRBV6-4; CDR3: CASSAQATGELFF; DNA: TGTGCCAGCAGCGCTCAGGCCACCGGGGAGCTGTTTTTT
size: NA; J: TRBJ2-7; D: TRBD1; V: TRBV2; CDR3: CASRDLLPGQIYEQYF; DNA: TGTGCCAGCAGAGATCTTCTCCCGGGACAGATTTACGAGCAGTACTTC
size: NA; J: TRBJ2-4; D: TRBD2; V: TRBV19; CDR3: CASSILAAGGPLNIQYF; DNA: TGTGCCAGTAGTATCTTGGCGGCGGGAGGGCCCCTAAACATTCAGTACTTC
size: NA; J: TRBJ2-7; D: TRBD2; V: TRBV6-5; CDR3: CASSYLREGDEQYF; DNA: TGTGCCAGCAGTTACTTGCGGGAGGGCGACGAGCAGTACTTC
size: NA; J: TRBJ1-1; D: NA; V: TRBV6-1; CDR3: CASSMRVNTEAFF; DNA: TGTGCCAGCAGCATGCGGGTGAACACTGAAGCTTTCTTT
size: NA; J: TRBJ1-2; D: TRBD1; V: TRBV7-8; CDR3: CASSLDRQGGGYTF; DNA: TGTGCCAGCAGCTTAGATAGACAGGGAGGTGGCTACACCTTC
size: NA; J: TRBJ2-5; D: TRBD1; V: TRBV29-1; CDR3: CSVASRDRGPETQYF; DNA: TGCAGCGTAGCGTCCCGGGACAGGGGGCCGGAGACCCAGTACTTC
size: few; J: TRBJ2-7; D: TRBD2; V: TRBV4-2; CDR3: CASSQVASGGSYEQYF; DNA: TGTGCCAGCAGCCAAGTTGCTAGCGGGGGTTCCTACGAGCAGTACTTC
size: few; J: TRBJ2-7; D: NA; V: TRBV12-5; CDR3: CASGLARDYEQYF; DNA: TGTGCTAGTGGTTTGGCCAGGGACTACGAGCAGTACTTC
size: NA; J: TRBJ2-5; D: NA; V: TRBV4-1; CDR3: CASSQTIQLETQYF; DNA: TGCGCCAGCAGCCAAACCATACAGTTGGAGACCCAGTACTTC
size: few; J: TRBJ1-4; D: NA; V: TRBV5-6; CDR3: CASSLAFGFQDEKLFF; DNA: TGTGCCAGCAGCTTGGCCTTTGGGTTTCAGGATGAAAAACTGTTTTTT
size: NA; J: TRBJ2-7; D: NA; V: TRBV28; CDR3: CASGTGSTEQYF; DNA: TGTGCCAGCGGAACAGGGTCAACCGAGCAGTACTTC
size: NA; J: TRBJ1-6; D: TRBD1; V: TRBV6-5; CDR3: CASSYSMLGGRSPLHF; DNA: TGTGCCAGCAGTTACTCGATGTTAGGGGGCCGTTCACCCCTCCACTTT
size: NA; J: TRBJ2-7; D: NA; V: TRBV7-8; CDR3: CASSLVPTLARSDEQYF; DNA: TGTGCCAGCAGCTTAGTCCCGACGCTAGCGAGGAGCGACGAGCAGTACTTC
size: NA; J: TRBJ2-3; D: TRBD2; V: TRBV6-6; CDR3: CASSYALAGMDNTQYF; DNA: TGTGCCAGCAGTTACGCACTAGCGGGAATGGATAATACGCAGTATTTT
size: NA; J: TRBJ1-5; D: NA; V: TRBV19; CDR3: CASSERTANNQPQHF; DNA: TGTGCCAGTAGTGAACGGACAGCCAACAATCAGCCCCAGCATTTT
size: NA; J: TRBJ2-1; D: NA; V: TRBV4-1; CDR3: CASSQEWQGRYEQFF; DNA: TGCGCCAGCAGCCAAGAGTGGCAGGGGCGTTATGAGCAGTTCTTC
size: NA; J: TRBJ2-2; D: NA; V: TRBV25-1; CDR3: CASSDYSVAGELFF; DNA: TGTGCCAGCAGTGATTACAGTGTGGCCGGGGAGCTGTTTTTT
size: NA; J: TRBJ2-2; D: NA; V: TRBV25-1; CDR3: CASTRGGRELFF; DNA: TGTGCCAGCACCCGCGGCGGCCGGGAGCTGTTTTTT
size: few; J: TRBJ2-2; D: NA; V: TRBV2; CDR3: CASSGLGTGELFF; DNA: TGTGCCAGCAGCGGGTTGGGCACCGGGGAGCTGTTTTTT
size: NA; J: TRBJ2-1; D: NA; V: TRBV6-1; CDR3: CASSEQGRVNEQFF; DNA: TGTGCCAGCAGTGAACAGGGTCGGGTTAATGAGCAGTTCTTC
size: NA; J: TRBJ2-1; D: NA; V: TRBV28; CDR3: CASSYPKASSAHYNEQFF; DNA: TGTGCCAGCAGTTACCCCAAGGCCTCTAGCGCCCATTACAATGAGCAGTTCTTC
size: NA; J: TRBJ2-7; D: NA; V: TRBV5-8; CDR3: CASTFGGFVGSYEQYF; DNA: TGTGCCAGCACCTTTGGAGGATTCGTAGGCTCCTACGAGCAGTACTTC
size: once; J: TRBJ1-5; D: NA; V: TRBV11-2; CDR3: CASSLDWGEQWPQHF; DNA: TGTGCCAGCAGCTTAGATTGGGGGGAGCAGTGGCCCCAGCATTTT
size: NA; J: TRBJ2-7; D: NA; V: TRBV7-9; CDR3: CASSLAGHLYEQYF; DNA: TGTGCCAGCAGCTTAGCGGGACACCTCTACGAGCAGTACTTC
size: NA; J: TRBJ1-1; D: TRBD1; V: TRBV7-6; CDR3: CASSLSTGENTEAFF; DNA: TGTGCCAGCAGCTTAAGTACAGGGGAGAACACTGAAGCTTTCTTT
size: NA; J: TRBJ1-4; D: TRBD1; V: TRBV7-9; CDR3: CASSPRQGGKEKLFF; DNA: TGTGCCAGCAGCCCGCGACAGGGTGGAAAGGAAAAACTGTTTTTT
size: NA; J: TRBJ1-2; D: NA; V: TRBV6-5; CDR3: CASSSLGFTNYGYTF; DNA: TGTGCCAGCAGTTCCCTCGGGTTTACTAACTATGGCTACACCTTC
size: NA; J: TRBJ2-1; D: TRBD2; V: TRBV9; CDR3: CASSITSGDNNEQFF; DNA: TGTGCCAGCAGCATAACTAGCGGGGACAACAATGAGCAGTTCTTC
size: NA; J: TRBJ2-1; D: NA; V: TRBV28; CDR3: CASSPAGNEQFF; DNA: TGTGCCAGCAGCCCGGCGGGGAATGAGCAGTTCTTC
size: few; J: TRBJ1-1; D: NA; V: TRBV6-5; CDR3: CASSYLPGNTEAFF; DNA: TGTGCCAGCAGTTACTTGCCAGGGAACACTGAAGCTTTCTTT
size: NA; J: TRBJ1-4; D: TRBD1; V: TRBV29-1; CDR3: CSAHTATGGPEKLFF; DNA: TGCAGCGCCCACACTGCCACAGGGGGCCCTGAAAAACTGTTTTTT
size: NA; J: TRBJ1-2; D: NA; V: TRBV6-5; CDR3: CASSSYRAGSYGYTF; DNA: TGTGCCAGCAGCTCTTACAGGGCTGGCAGCTATGGCTACACCTTC
size: NA; J: TRBJ2-7; D: TRBD1; V: TRBV10-3; CDR3: CAISRQGMDEQYF; DNA: TGTGCCATCAGCCGACAGGGAATGGACGAGCAGTACTTC
size: NA; J: TRBJ1-3; D: NA; V: TRBV7-6; CDR3: CASSRSRDGNTIYF; DNA: TGTGCCAGCAGCCGGAGCCGAGACGGAAACACCATATATTTT
size: NA; J: TRBJ1-1; D: NA; V: TRBV9; CDR3: CASSARLSGTTEAFF; DNA: TGTGCCAGCAGCGCGCGACTGAGCGGGACTACTGAAGCTTTCTTT
size: NA; J: TRBJ1-5; D: TRBD1; V: TRBV18; CDR3: CASSRDRAQPQHF; DNA: TGTGCCAGCTCCAGAGACAGGGCACAGCCCCAGCATTTT
size: NA; J: TRBJ2-3; D: TRBD1; V: TRBV30; CDR3: CAWSRGDRGTDTQYF; DNA: TGTGCCTGGAGTCGTGGGGACAGGGGAACAGATACACAGTATTTT
size: NA; J: TRBJ2-3; D: NA; V: TRBV30; CDR3: CAWGALGGSRYF; DNA: TGTGCCTGGGGGGCGCTAGGGGGATCGCGGTATTTT
size: NA; J: TRBJ2-4; D: NA; V: TRBV6-5; CDR3: CASSSYIQYF; DNA: TGTGCCAGCAGTTCGTACATTCAGTACTTC